This TCR beta chain was obtained from a study of CD8 T cells in Susac syndrome. The length of the CDR3 is 11 residues. V was trimmed by 6 bases and J by 0 bases, leaving 2 bases between them. From germline, CDR1 is MDHEN and CDR2 SYDVKM. With random hexamers, 0.5 to 1 ug RNA was reverse transcribed. TCRdb re-derived calls from the immunoSEQ multiplex PCR reads in MiXCR, one entry per CDR3 protein. Among around 110,000 distinct CDR3 sequences listed, roughly 95% were seen once. Purification of the CD8+ and CD4+ T cells relied on negative isolation, and TEMRA cells underwent FACS enrichment. This clonotype was seen just once.

The sample taken for sequencing was CD4+ T cells from PBMCs. This TCR derives from a human donor with Susac syndrome. V gene TRBV28 combines with J gene TRBJ2-5; D unresolved. The chain's CDR3 is CASSDQETQYF. DNA for the CDR3: TGTGCCAGCAGCGACCAAGAGACCCAGTACTTC.